Listed here are 13 T cell receptor beta chains from one sample, sequenced in a study of blood T cell repertoires in COVID-19. Only in-frame clones appear in the TCRdb table, and some are missing; sequencing was by immunoSEQ multiplex PCR. Among 60,000 to 75,000 clones listed, more than 75% were seen once. The specimen sequenced was peripheral blood. These receptors were taken from a man aged 50-59 years with active COVID-19.

The chain joins TRBV6-2 or TRBV6-3 to TRBJ2-3; unclear D gene. Looked up from germline, CDR1 is MNHEY and CDR2 is SVGEGT. The length of the CDR3 is 14 residues. Trimming took off 1 base at V and 2 bases at J, with 7 bases between the two ends. The CDR3 region is CASSYFTTTDTQYF. For the CDR3, the DNA is TGTGCCAGCAGTTACTTCACTACCACAGATACGCAGTATTTT.

This clone was counted once. This chain connects TRBV5-1 to TRBJ2-1; tentatively, D is TRBD2 (5 bases). The germline V and J ends were trimmed by 2 bases and 1 base, with 10 bases remaining between them. Germline-derived CDR1 and CDR2 are SGHRS and YFSETQ. The CDR3 runs to 15 residues. The CDR3 coding sequence is TGCGCCAGCAGCTTTGTACTAGAGTCCTACAATGAGCAGTTCTTC. As protein: CASSFVLESYNEQFF.

The rearrangement uses TRBV6-5 and TRBJ2-1, with 8 nucleotides matching TRBD1. The CDR3 contains 16 residues. Germline CDR1 MNHEY, CDR2 SVGAGI. With 4 bases clipped from V and 0 bases from J, the junction kept 5 bases outside the gene matches. CDR3 sequence: CASSWDRLYSYNEQFF. CDR3 sequence (DNA): TGTGCCAGCAGTTGGGACAGGTTATACTCCTACAATGAGCAGTTCTTC.

This chain connects TRBV28 to TRBJ1-1, with D possibly TRBD1 on 5 matching bases. Trimming pared 3 bases from V and 4 bases from J, leaving 15 bases between. The CDR3 is 15 residues long. Per germline, CDR1 MDHEN and CDR2 SYDVKM. The CDR3 sequence is CASSLAGRTPTEAFF. In DNA form, the CDR3 reads TGTGCCAGCAGTTTGGCCGGAAGGACACCCACTGAAGCTTTCTTT.

The chain links TRBV6-1 to TRBJ1-6, with 9 nucleotides matching TRBD1. Germline V gene sequence: CDR1 MNHNS, CDR2 SASEGT. CDR3 size: 15 residues. With V trimmed by 3 bases and J by 9 bases, 6 bases remained unmatched. In DNA, the CDR3 is TGTGCCAGCAGTGATTACGAGACAGGGGGTTCACCCCTCCACTTT. This gives the protein CASSDYETGGSPLHF.

This clone appeared once. The CDR3 DNA reads as TGTGCCAGCACCCTCGGGACAGAGACCTACGAGCAGTACTTC. It yields the protein CASTLGTETYEQYF. This chain links TRBV2 with TRBJ2-7, with 7 bases fitting TRBD1. The germline CDR1 and CDR2 sequences are SNHLY and FYNNEI. J lost 2 bases, V lost 7 bases, and 8 bases had no gene match. CDR3 length: 14 amino acids.

For the CDR3, the DNA is TGCGCCAGCAGGAGTACTTGGCCTAGCGGGAACGAGCAGTACTTC. The encoded protein is CASRSTWPSGNEQYF. The chain uses TRBV5-1 and TRBJ2-7; 9 bases align to TRBD2. Per germline, CDR1 SGHRS and CDR2 YFSETQ. Trimming took 5 bases from V and 5 from J; bases not matched to a gene: 11. The CDR3 has 15 residues.

The chain employs TRBV24-1 and TRBJ2-6; possibly TRBD2 for D (5 bases). Germline V lookup: CDR1 KGHDR, CDR2 SFDVKD. The CDR3 sequence is 15 residues long. Trimming shortened V by 5 bases and J by 0 bases, and 7 bases separated the two germline ends. Here the CDR3 reads CATSAGNSGANVLTF. In nucleotides, the CDR3 is TGTGCCACCAGTGCCGGGAACTCTGGGGCCAACGTCCTGACTTTC.

The genes are TRBV11-1 and TRBJ1-2; TRBD1 aligns across 11 bases. CDR3 length equals 14 residues. V lost 8 bases, J lost 7 bases, and 9 bases stayed unmatched. Germline values: CDR1 SGHAT, CDR2 FQDESV (reference sequence). The CDR3: CASRTGGADGGYTF. In nucleotides, the CDR3 is TGTGCCAGCCGGACAGGGGGCGCAGATGGTGGCTACACCTTC.

This chain uses TRBV18 with TRBJ1-2, with 7 bases fitting TRBD1. There are 15 residues in the CDR3. The germline gives CDR1 KGHSH, CDR2 LQKENI. After removal of 4 bases from V and 5 bases from J, the junction contained 10 bases not matched to a gene. The CDR3 nucleotides are TGTGCCAGCTCACGATCCGGGACAGATCTTTATGGCTACACCTTC. Amino acid sequence: CASSRSGTDLYGYTF. The variable domain in full, completed from reference TRBV18 and TRBJ1-2, reads NAGVMQNPRHLVRRRGQEARLRCSPMKGHSHVYWYRQLPEEGLKFMVYLQKENIIDESGMPKERFSAEFPKEGPSILRIQQVVRGDSAAYFCASSRSGTDLYGYTFGSGTRLTVV.

V is TRBV6-5 and J is TRBJ1-2, with a possible D match to TRBD1 (6 bases). The V gene lost 6 bases and the J gene lost 7 bases, with 12 bases spanning the gap. The CDR3 extends over 12 amino acids. CDR1 is MNHEY, CDR2 SVGAGI, per germline. The CDR3 nucleotides read TGTGCCAGCAGGAACAGGGCGGGTGGCTACACCTTC. Its protein is CASRNRAGGYTF.

This rearrangement joins TRBV7-2 to TRBJ2-7; tentatively, D is TRBD2 (6 bases). Germline V lookup: CDR1 SGHTA, CDR2 FQGNSA. With 1 base removed from V and 3 bases from J, the gap between germline ends came to 7 bases. The CDR3 is made up of 13 amino acids. CDR3 protein: CASSLGGVYEQYF. DNA for the CDR3: TGTGCCAGCAGCTTAGGGGGGGTCTACGAGCAGTACTTC.

This chain connects TRBV6-4 to TRBJ2-1; D might be TRBD1 (6 bases). Between the trimmed V and J ends, which lost 4 bases and 7 bases, there was a span of 14 bases. The CDR3 sequence is 14 residues long. Germline V gives CDR1 MRHNA, CDR2 SNTAGT. CDR3 nucleotide sequence: TGTGCCAGCAGTGCCCAGGACAGCCCTAATGAGCAGTTCTTC. Residues: CASSAQDSPNEQFF.